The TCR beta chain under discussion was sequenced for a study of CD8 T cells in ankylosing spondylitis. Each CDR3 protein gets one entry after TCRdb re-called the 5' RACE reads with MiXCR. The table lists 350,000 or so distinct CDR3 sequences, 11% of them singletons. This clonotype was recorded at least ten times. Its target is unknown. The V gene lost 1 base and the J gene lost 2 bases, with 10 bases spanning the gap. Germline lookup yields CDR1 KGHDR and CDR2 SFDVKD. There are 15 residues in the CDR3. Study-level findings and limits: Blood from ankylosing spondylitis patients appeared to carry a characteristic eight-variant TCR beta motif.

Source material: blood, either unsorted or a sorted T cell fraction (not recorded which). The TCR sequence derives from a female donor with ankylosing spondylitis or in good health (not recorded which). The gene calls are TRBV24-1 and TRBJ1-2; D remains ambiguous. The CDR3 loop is CATSDFRDGNYGYTF. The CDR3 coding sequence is TGTGCCACCAGTGATTTTCGTGACGGCAACTATGGCTACACCTTC.